Sequencing of this TCR beta chain was carried out in a study of PD-L1 blockade in urothelial cancer. Notes on this clone: A junction end diverges from the germline sequence, so it may reflect a read error.

The time point: peripheral blood 6 weeks after treatment start. TCR analog templates of synthetic origin were spiked into each PCR. Profiling relied on immunoSEQ multiplex PCR, and the TCRdb table lists in-frame clones only, not all of them. The repertoire has about 29,000 clones, 80% to 85% of them found once; the top ten carry 2.5% to 3%. This receptor was obtained from a man between 65 and 85 years old with urothelial cancer. The sequences come from PBMCs, collected around atezolizumab (anti-PD-L1) treatment.

The CDR3 nucleotides are TGTGCCAGCGGTTTTGGCCAGCCCCAGCATTTT. Encoded protein: CASGFGQPQHF. This chain uses TRBV27 with TRBJ1-5; unclear D gene. The CDR3 is 11 amino acids. CDR1 and CDR2 from the germline V gene are MNHEY and SMNVEV (reference sequence).